The rows below give T cell receptor beta chains drawn from one sample of a study of PD-L1 blockade in urothelial cancer. Sequenced by immunoSEQ multiplex PCR; TCRdb stores in-frame clones only, minus some. The sample gives fewer than 130,000 clones, roughly 88% of which show up once; about 2.4% is in the top ten. Sequencing was performed on PBMCs, taken around atezolizumab (anti-PD-L1) treatment. These receptors all come from a man aged 50 or older with urothelial cancer. Both conserved end residues are part of each CDR3. The D gene is left open where the match is weak. Clone size appears in some rows only: once, few, many, or a class for an expanded clone.

j_call | clone_size | d_call | v_call | cdr3_aa | cdr3_nt
TRBJ2-2 | NA | NA | TRBV25-1 | CASKSNMGGSGELFF | TGTGCCAGCAAATCTAACATGGGAGGTTCCGGGGAGCTGTTTTTT
TRBJ2-1 | NA | TRBD2 | TRBV15 | CATSGRLASNEQFF | TGTGCCACCAGCGGGAGACTAGCATCGAATGAGCAGTTCTTC
TRBJ2-2 | NA | TRBD1 | TRBV7-8 | CASSHPGTGHIMNTGELFF | TGTGCCAGCAGCCATCCCGGGACAGGGCATATCATGAACACCGGGGAGCTGTTTTTT
TRBJ2-5 | NA | TRBD2 | TRBV28 | CASTEVSGRAGETQYF | TGTGCCAGCACGGAGGTCAGCGGGAGGGCGGGGGAGACCCAGTACTTC
TRBJ2-7 | NA | NA | TRBV30 | CAWATFGGSYEQYF | TGTGCCTGGGCTACCTTCGGGGGTTCCTACGAGCAGTACTTC
TRBJ2-7 | few | NA | TRBV28 | CASNPVGRDYEQYF | TGTGCCAGCAACCCAGTAGGGAGAGACTACGAGCAGTACTTC
TRBJ2-1 | NA | NA | TRBV6-5 | CASSYSMRNEQFF | TGTGCCAGCAGTTACTCGATGCGGAATGAGCAGTTCTTC
TRBJ2-3 | NA | TRBD2 | TRBV11-2 | CASSPGTSGRAGDTQYF | TGTGCCAGCAGCCCTGGGACTAGCGGGAGGGCCGGAGATACGCAGTATTTT
TRBJ1-4 | once | TRBD1 | TRBV9 | CASSGWTGLRNEKLFF | TGTGCCAGCAGCGGATGGACAGGCCTCAGGAATGAAAAACTGTTTTTT
TRBJ1-1 | NA | NA | TRBV19 | CATEPSRNTEAFF | TGTGCCACTGAACCTAGTCGGAACACTGAAGCTTTCTTT
TRBJ1-1 | NA | NA | TRBV6-1 | CASSEQGYKEAFF | TGTGCCAGCAGTGAACAGGGTTATAAAGAAGCTTTCTTT
TRBJ2-7 | NA | TRBD1 | TRBV2 | CASSGGQGAYEQYF | TGTGCCAGCAGTGGGGGACAGGGGGCCTACGAGCAGTACTTC
TRBJ2-7 | NA | NA | TRBV28 | CASTLTGEQYF | TGTGCCAGCACCCTGACGGGGGAGCAGTACTTC
TRBJ2-1 | few | TRBD1 | TRBV28 | CASSANRGQYNEQFF | TGTGCCAGCAGTGCCAACAGGGGGCAGTACAATGAGCAGTTCTTC